This T cell receptor (beta chain) emerged from a study of blood T cell repertoires in COVID-19. The wider study: There were acute and convalescent COVID-19 samples, and they came from the United States, Italy and Spain.

CDR1 is WNHNN and CDR2 is SYGVQD in the germline V gene (reference sequence). V lost 7 bases and J 5 bases, leaving 11 bases between the germline ends. CDR3 size: 12 residues. The repertoire was sequenced with immunoSEQ multiplex PCR; TCRdb's copy has only in-frame clones and lacks some. In the table there are about 140,000 clones, 84% of which are singletons. Source material: peripheral blood. This chain connects TRBV10-1 to TRBJ1-1; tentative D call: TRBD1 (5 bases). This receptor was taken from a human donor in a cohort sampled during active COVID-19. The CDR3 loop is CASKGAGTEAFF. Here the CDR3 DNA reads TGCGCCAGCAAAGGGGCCGGGACTGAAGCTTTCTTT.